This TCR beta chain emerged from a study of T cells in Graves' hyperthyroidism and ophthalmopathy. This clonotype was observed at least ten times. V was trimmed by 1 base and J by 2 bases, leaving 11 bases between them. Germline CDR1 reads MGHDK; CDR2 reads SYGVNS. This CDR3 spans 15 amino acids. TCR beta CDR3 region amplification was performed from RNA transcripts. Primed by the HTBI set, a first-round RT-PCR was run on the TCR CDR3. TCRdb called the multiplex PCR reads again in MiXCR, with one record for every CDR3 protein. Of about 600,000 distinct CDR3 sequences listed, 14% are singletons. The sequencing input was blood. This TCR came from a young woman with Graves' ophthalmopathy. This rearrangement joins TRBV25-1 to TRBJ1-1; perhaps TRBD1 as D (5 bases). DNA for the CDR3: TGTGCCAGCAGTGAATCCCAGGGAGGTAACACTGAAGCTTTCTTT. Its protein is CASSESQGGNTEAFF.